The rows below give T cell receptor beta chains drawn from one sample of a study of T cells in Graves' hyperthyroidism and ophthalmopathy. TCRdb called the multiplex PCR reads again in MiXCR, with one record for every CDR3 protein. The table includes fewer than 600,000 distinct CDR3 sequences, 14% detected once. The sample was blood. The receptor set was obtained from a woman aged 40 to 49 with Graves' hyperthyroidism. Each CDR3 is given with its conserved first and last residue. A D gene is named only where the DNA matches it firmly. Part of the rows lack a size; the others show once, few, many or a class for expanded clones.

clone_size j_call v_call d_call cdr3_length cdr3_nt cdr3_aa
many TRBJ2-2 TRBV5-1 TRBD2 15 TGCGCCAGCAGCCTCCGGACTAGCTTGGCCGGGGAGCTGTTTTTT CASSLRTSLAGELFF
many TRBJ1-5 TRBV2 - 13 TGTGCCAGCAGTACAGATCGCGATCAGCCCCAGCATTTT CASSTDRDQPQHF
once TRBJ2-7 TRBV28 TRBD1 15 TGTGCCAGCAGCTCATCTGTGCAGGGGGCCTACGAGCAGTACTTC CASSSSVQGAYEQYF
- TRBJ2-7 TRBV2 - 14 TGTGCCAGCAGTGCCGGGCCAAGACCCTACGAGCAGTACTTC CASSAGPRPYEQYF
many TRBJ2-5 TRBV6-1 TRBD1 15 TGTGCCAGCAGGGTTTCTCTGGGACAGCAAGAGACCCAGTACTTC CASRVSLGQQETQYF
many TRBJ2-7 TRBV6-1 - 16 TGTGCCAGCAGTGAAGCGTTGCGGCAGGGGGGCTACGAGCAGTACTTC CASSEALRQGGYEQYF
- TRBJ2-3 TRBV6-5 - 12 TGTGCCAGCAGTTCTCAGCAAGATACGCAGTATTTT CASSSQQDTQYF
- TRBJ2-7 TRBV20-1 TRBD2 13 TGCAGTGCTAGGGCGGGAGGTACCTACGAGCAGTACTTC CSARAGGTYEQYF
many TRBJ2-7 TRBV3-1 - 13 TGTGCCAGCAGCCAAGGGCCCGGGAACGAGCAGTACTTC CASSQGPGNEQYF
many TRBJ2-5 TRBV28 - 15 TGTGCCAGCAGCAATCGAATAGCGGCCCAAGAGACCCAGTACTTC CASSNRIAAQETQYF
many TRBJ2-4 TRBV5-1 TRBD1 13 TGCGCCAGCAGCGGTGACAGGGGAAACATTCAGTACTTC CASSGDRGNIQYF
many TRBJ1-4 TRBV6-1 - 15 TGTGCCAGCAGTCGCCTACAGGGTCCCTACGAAAAACTGTTTTTT CASSRLQGPYEKLFF
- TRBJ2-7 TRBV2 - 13 TGTGCCAGCACCGGCCAAGCCTCCTACGAGCAGTACTTC CASTGQASYEQYF
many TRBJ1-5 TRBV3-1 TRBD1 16 TGTGCCAGCAGCCCCTTTCTTGTGACAGGGGGTCAGCCCCAGCATTTT CASSPFLVTGGQPQHF
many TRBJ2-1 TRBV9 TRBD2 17 TGTGCCAGCAGCGTAATCTCGGGACTAGCGGGAGTCCAGGAGCAGTTCTTC CASSVISGLAGVQEQFF
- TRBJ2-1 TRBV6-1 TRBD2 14 TGTGCCAGGGACGGGACTAGCGGGAGCTGTGAGCAGTTCTTC CARDGTSGSCEQFF
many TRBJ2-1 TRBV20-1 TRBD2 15 TGCAGTGCCGCGACCGGGACTAGCGGGAGAAATGAGCAGTTCTTC CSAATGTSGRNEQFF
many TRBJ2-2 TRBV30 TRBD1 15 TGTGCCTGGAGTGACGTGAGGGGGCCGGCCGGGGAGCTGTTTTTT CAWSDVRGPAGELFF
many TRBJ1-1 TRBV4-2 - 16 TGTGCCAGCAGCCAAGTCTTAGTGGGGCTGGTCACTGAAGCTTTCTTT CASSQVLVGLVTEAFF
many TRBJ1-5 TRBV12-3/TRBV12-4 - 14 TGTGCCAGCAGTCCCACAGGTATCAATCAGCCCCAGCATTTT CASSPTGINQPQHF
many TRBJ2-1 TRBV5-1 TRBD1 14 TGCGCCAGCAGTTTTGACAGGGGGGGCAATGAGCAGTTCTTC CASSFDRGGNEQFF
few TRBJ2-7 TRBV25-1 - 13 TGTGCCGTAGGTATGGGCGCGGCTAGGGAGCAGTACTTC CAVGMGAAREQYF
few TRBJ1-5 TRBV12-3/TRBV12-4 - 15 TGTGCCAGCAGTTTAGGGGTCCAGGGAGGGCAGCCCCAGCATTTT CASSLGVQGGQPQHF
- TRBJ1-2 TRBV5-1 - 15 TGCGCCAGCAGCCCCCGGGACGCCTCTAACTATGGCTACACCTTC CASSPRDASNYGYTF
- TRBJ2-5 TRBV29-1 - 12 TGCAGCGCTGTGGAGGGACAAGAGACCCAGTACTTC CSAVEGQETQYF
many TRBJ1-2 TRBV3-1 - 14 TGTGCCAGCAGCCCCAGGGACGCTAACTATGGCTACACCTTC CASSPRDANYGYTF
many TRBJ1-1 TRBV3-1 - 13 TGTGCCAGCTGTCCCGGGACAAGCACTGAAGCTTTCTTT CASCPGTSTEAFF
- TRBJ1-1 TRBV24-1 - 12 TGTGCCACCAGTGAAATGGATGGGGTTCTTTTCTTT CATSEMDGVLFF
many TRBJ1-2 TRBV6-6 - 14 TGTGCCAGCAGTTACTCGGTCTCTTCACGGGACTACACCTTC CASSYSVSSRDYTF
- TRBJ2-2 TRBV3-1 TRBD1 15 TGTGCCAGCAGCCCTACAGACAGGGCGACCGGGGAGCTGTTTTTT CASSPTDRATGELFF
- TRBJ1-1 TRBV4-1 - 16 TGCGCCAGCAGCCAAGATCCCAATTACCTGAACACTGAAGCTTTCTTT CASSQDPNYLNTEAFF
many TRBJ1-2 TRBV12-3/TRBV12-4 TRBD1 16 TGTGCCAGCAGGGGGGCCGGGACAGAGGAACTCTATGGCTACACCTTC CASRGAGTEELYGYTF
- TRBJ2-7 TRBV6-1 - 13 TGTGCCAGCACCGTTTCGTCGTCCTACGAGCAGTACTTC CASTVSSSYEQYF
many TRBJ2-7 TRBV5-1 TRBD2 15 TGCGCCAGCAGCTTCGAGGCTAGCGGGTCCTACGAGCAGTACTTC CASSFEASGSYEQYF
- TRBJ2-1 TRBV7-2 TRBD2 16 TGTGCCAGCAGCTCAAAGGGACTAGCGGCTTACAATGAGCAGTTCTTC CASSSKGLAAYNEQFF
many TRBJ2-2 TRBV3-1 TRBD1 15 TGTGCCAGCAGCTCGGGACAGGGGACCACCGGGGAGCTGTTTTTT CASSSGQGTTGELFF
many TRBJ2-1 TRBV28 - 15 TGTGCCAGCAGTTTCGTCTCCCTGATCTCCAATGAGCAGTTCTTC CASSFVSLISNEQFF
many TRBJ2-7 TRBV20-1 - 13 TGCAGTGCTAACGGGGCGCTTACCTACGAGCAGTACTTC CSANGALTYEQYF